This is a list of T cell receptor beta chains from one sample in a study of PD-1 blockade in classical Hodgkin lymphoma. Here immunoSEQ multiplex PCR was the method, and the copy in TCRdb shows in-frame clones only, minus some. The sample includes 30,000 to 40,000 clones, roughly four fifths of them seen just once. The material sequenced was peripheral blood mononuclear cells (PBMCs), taken at baseline. Receptor source: a human donor with classical Hodgkin lymphoma. The CDR3 runs from the conserved cysteine through the conserved F or W. A D gene is named only where the DNA matches it firmly. Rows may omit the clone size; those that give it use once, few, many or a size class.

cdr3_aa cdr3_nt j_call clone_size d_call cdr3_length v_call
CASSLGRTNSPLHF TGTGCCAGCAGCTTGGGCAGGACTAATTCACCCCTCCACTTT TRBJ1-6 . . 14 TRBV5-6
CASSTTATSTDTQYF TGTGCCAGTAGTACGACTGCCACTAGCACAGATACGCAGTATTTT TRBJ2-3 . . 15 TRBV19
CASSLTRVQGTDTQYF TGTGCCAGCAGCCTAACGCGGGTACAGGGAACAGATACGCAGTATTTT TRBJ2-3 . . 16 TRBV13
CASSIEGRGHPYEQYF TGTGCCAGTAGTATAGAGGGCAGGGGACACCCCTACGAGCAGTACTTC TRBJ2-7 . . 16 TRBV19
CASSLALGAEAFF TGTGCCAGCAGCTTAGCGCTGGGGGCTGAAGCTTTCTTT TRBJ1-1 few . 13 TRBV7-9
CASSFYSRDDGRRGIPYGYTF TGTGCCAGCAGTTTTTATTCCAGGGACGATGGACGTCGGGGTATCCCCTATGGCTACACCTTC TRBJ1-2 once . 21 TRBV28
CASSPSTTDTQYF TGTGCCAGCTCACCAAGTACCACAGATACGCAGTATTTT TRBJ2-3 few . 13 TRBV18
CASSLTGRCNYGYTF TGTGCCAGCAGCTTGACAGGGAGATGTAACTATGGCTACACCTTC TRBJ1-2 . . 15 TRBV12-1
CASIRQGRREKLFF TGTGCCAGCATCCGACAGGGGCGGCGAGAAAAACTGTTTTTT TRBJ1-4 . TRBD1 14 TRBV2
CASSPDRGHGYTF TGTGCCAGCAGCCCGGACAGGGGGCATGGCTACACCTTC TRBJ1-2 once TRBD1 13 TRBV11-2
CASSPTGRGVVNTIYF TGTGCCAGCAGTCCTACTGGCAGGGGAGTGGTAAACACCATATATTTT TRBJ1-3 . . 16 TRBV28
CASSVEGAGGRNEQFF TGTGCCAGCAGCGTAGAAGGGGCGGGAGGGCGCAATGAGCAGTTCTTC TRBJ2-1 . TRBD2 16 TRBV9
CASSFPGTPLEKLFF TGTGCCAGCAGTTTCCCCGGAACGCCCCTTGAAAAACTGTTTTTT TRBJ1-4 few . 15 TRBV28
CASSLGTVNEQFF TGTGCCAGCAGCTTGGGGACGGTCAATGAGCAGTTCTTC TRBJ2-1 . . 13 TRBV7-3
CASSRAGDTQYF TGTGCCAGTAGTCGGGCCGGAGATACGCAGTATTTT TRBJ2-3 . . 12 TRBV19
CASSATGLRTEAFF TGTGCCAGCAGCGCCACGGGGTTGCGAACTGAAGCTTTCTTT TRBJ1-1 . . 14 TRBV9
CASSSYGYEQYF TGTGCCAGCAGCTCCTATGGCTACGAGCAGTACTTC TRBJ2-7 . . 12 TRBV11-1
CASRANYGYTF TGTGCCAGCAGGGCTAACTATGGCTACACCTTC TRBJ1-2 . . 11 TRBV7-2
CASSYSDGSGANVLTF TGTGCCAGCAGTTACTCGGACGGCTCTGGGGCCAACGTCCTGACTTTC TRBJ2-6 few . 16 TRBV6-5
CASQDSSGFGNTIYF TGTGCCAGTCAGGATTCCTCAGGGTTTGGAAACACCATATATTTT TRBJ1-3 . . 15 TRBV6-1